This TCR beta chain was found in a study of T-cell reconstitution after alpha-beta-depleted transplantation in children. Unique molecular identifiers were used in preparing the TCRbeta library. TCRdb re-called the PCR reads through MiXCR, storing one row per CDR3 protein. The sample contains some 120,000 distinct CDR3 sequences, about 9.3% of which appear only once. The CDR3 is 15 residues long. The V and J ends lost 6 bases and 2 bases respectively, with 16 bases between them. Whole-study results and caveats: Most T-cell counts and diversity one year after the transplant came from T cells that were newly produced. About two months after transplant, alpha-beta T cells reportedly came from several hundred expanded graft clones.

For this clonotype: The antigen is unknown.

The sequenced sample was PBMCs, obtained before TCRalphabeta/CD19-depleted stem cell transplant. This chain joins TRBV12-3 or TRBV12-4 and TRBJ1-1, with D possibly being TRBD1 (5 bases). The clonotype originates from a boy between 2 and 10 years old with acute lymphoblastic leukemia, due to receive a stem cell transplant. The chain's CDR3 is CASRKNDGGNTEAFF. The CDR3 region has the DNA TGTGCCAGCAGAAAAAACGACGGGGGAAACACTGAAGCTTTCTTT.